The next 21 T cell receptor beta chains were all read from a single sample in a study of early stage breast cancer tumors (dated by TCRdb to 2016 to 2017). The receptor library was made with the immunoSEQ multiplex PCR assay. Imported from immuneACCESS, the table was reduced by TCRdb to in-frame sequences with V and J called. These copies leave out some clones; in studies compared against another copy, an unresolved V gene accounts for under half, and the cause of the remainder is not known. This sample has just over 70,000 clones in its table, and approximately 79% of those were observed once. 3% to 4.5% of the sample belongs to the ten largest clones. The sequencing input was blood. Every receptor here comes from a person in their sixties or seventies with breast cancer.

V gene TRBV7-3 combines with J gene TRBJ2-7, with D perhaps matching TRBD2 (6 bases). CDR3 length: 14 residues. V lost 1 base, J lost 6 bases, and 13 bases lay in between. Germline CDR1 and CDR2: SGHTA and FQGTGA. The CDR3 loop reads CASSLNSGGSEQYF. CDR3 coding DNA: TGTGCCAGCAGCTTAAATAGCGGAGGAAGCGAGCAGTACTTC.

This chain joins TRBV6-1 and TRBJ2-3, with 7 nucleotides matching TRBD1. Germline loops: CDR1 MNHNS, CDR2 SASEGT. This CDR3 is built from 13 residues. J gave up 4 bases and V 6 bases, and 4 bases lay outside the gene matches. The CDR3 protein is CASRSTGADTQYF. In DNA form, the CDR3 reads TGTGCCAGCAGAAGCACAGGGGCAGATACGCAGTATTTT.

The J gene is TRBJ1-3, the V gene TRBV28; 7 bases line up with TRBD1. J lost 2 bases, V lost 3 bases, and 4 bases had no gene match. The CDR3 sequence is 15 residues long. The germline V gene has CDR1 MDHEN and CDR2 SYDVKM. CDR3 sequence (DNA): TGTGCCAGCAGTTTCAGGGGGTTTCCTGGAAACACCATATATTTT. Residues: CASSFRGFPGNTIYF.

V is TRBV5-4 and J is TRBJ1-2; 7 bases are a match to TRBD1. Germline trimming cut 4 bases from V and 2 bases from J; bases unmatched to any gene: 2. In germline, CDR1 is SGHNT, CDR2 YYREEE (reference sequence). The CDR3 runs 13 residues. CDR3 in amino acids: CASSRTGNYGYTF. DNA for the CDR3: TGTGCCAGCAGCCGGACAGGAAACTATGGCTACACCTTC.

The V and J genes are TRBV5-1 and TRBJ2-5; D is unresolved. The V and J ends lost 3 bases and 0 bases respectively, with 3 bases between them. Germline V CDR1 and CDR2: SGHRS, YFSETQ. This CDR3 comprises 12 residues. CDR3 sequence reads: CASSSYQETQYF. The CDR3, as DNA: TGCGCCAGCAGCTCCTACCAAGAGACCCAGTACTTC.

The chain uses TRBV5-1 and TRBJ2-2, with 14 bases aligning to TRBD2. From germline, CDR1 is SGHRS and CDR2 YFSETQ. The trim removed 4 bases at V and 6 bases at J, leaving 5 bases unmatched. The CDR3 runs to 16 residues. The CDR3 sequence: CASSIWTSGGSGELFF. DNA for the CDR3: TGCGCCAGCAGCATCTGGACTAGCGGGGGGTCCGGGGAGCTGTTTTTT.

The chain joins TRBV30 to TRBJ2-3; D is undetermined. The V gene lost 1 base and the J gene lost 5 bases, with 10 bases spanning the gap. Germline values: CDR1 GTSNPN, CDR2 SVGIG (reference sequence). CDR3 length equals 13 residues. The CDR3 bases are TGTGCCTGGAGTGGGGGTTACGAAGATACGCAGTATTTT. It specifies CAWSGGYEDTQYF.

The gene calls are TRBV9 and TRBJ1-2, with D possibly being TRBD1 (5 bases). Germline lookup yields CDR1 SGDLS and CDR2 YYNGEE. This CDR3 has 14 amino acids. The germline V and J ends were trimmed by 4 bases and 5 bases, with 15 bases remaining between them. The CDR3 bases are TGTGCCAGCAGCTCTCCAGGGTCTGGGTATGGCTACACCTTC. Translated: CASSSPGSGYGYTF.

The chain carries TRBV13 and TRBJ1-3; D is ambiguous. V was pared by 4 bases and J by 1 base, with 8 bases between. From germline, CDR1 is PRHDT and CDR2 FYEKMQ (reference sequence). The CDR3 has 14 residues. The CDR3 reads CASSSRLSGNTIYF. The CDR3 DNA follows: TGTGCCAGCAGCTCCAGGTTATCTGGAAACACCATATATTTT.

This chain connects TRBV6-5 to TRBJ2-7, with 8 bases lining up with TRBD1. CDR1 is MNHEY, CDR2 SVGAGI, per germline. CDR3 length: 15 residues. V lost 6 bases, J lost 1 base, and 8 bases stayed unmatched. CDR3 in DNA: TGTGCCAGCAGGCCGGGGACAGGCGTATCCTACGAGCAGTACTTC. Translating gives CASRPGTGVSYEQYF.

The gene calls are TRBV4-1 and TRBJ1-6; D call uncertain. This CDR3 contains 13 residues. Trimming pared 1 base from V and 9 bases from J, leaving 7 bases between. The V gene's germline CDR1 is MGHRA and CDR2 YSYEKL. CDR3 amino acids: CASSQGRGSPLHF. CDR3 coding DNA: TGCGCCAGCAGCCAAGGTAGAGGTTCACCCCTCCACTTT.

The CDR3 region is CASSVLGDSPLHF. CDR3 nucleotides: TGTGCCAGTAGTGTTCTGGGTGACTCACCCCTCCACTTT. J is TRBJ1-6 and V is TRBV19; D is uncertain. Trimming removed 5 bases at V and 10 bases at J, with 12 bases between. Per germline, CDR1 LNHDA and CDR2 SQIVND (reference sequence). There are 13 residues in the CDR3.

This rearrangement joins TRBV27 to TRBJ1-1, with D unresolved. The CDR3 runs to 14 residues. Germline V gene sequence: CDR1 MNHEY, CDR2 SMNVEV (reference sequence). V shed 6 bases and J shed 5 bases, with 16 bases lying between them. The DNA for the CDR3 is TGTGCCAGCAGCCCTATCCCGGGGAGTACTGAAGCTTTCTTT. Residues: CASSPIPGSTEAFF.

This chain joins TRBV5-4 and TRBJ1-6; 7 positions match TRBD1. This CDR3 region has 15 residues. Germline trimming cut 3 bases from V and 0 bases from J; bases unmatched to any gene: 0. Germline V gene sequence: CDR1 SGHNT, CDR2 YYREEE (reference sequence). CDR3 amino acids: CASSWDSSYNSPLHF. The CDR3 DNA is TGTGCCAGCAGCTGGGACAGCTCCTATAATTCACCCCTCCACTTT.

The V and J genes are TRBV19 and TRBJ1-1; D not resolved. This CDR3 spans 13 amino acids. Germline assignment: CDR1 LNHDA and CDR2 SQIVND (reference sequence). V gave up 1 base and J gave up 4 bases, with 7 bases separating them. This CDR3 reads CASSIGPSTEAFF. The CDR3, as DNA: TGTGCCAGTAGTATAGGGCCCTCCACTGAAGCTTTCTTT.

The CDR3 nucleotides are TGCGCCAGCAGCTTGGAAGGGAACGGGGAGCTGTTTTTT. Amino acid sequence: CASSLEGNGELFF. The genes are TRBV5-1 and TRBJ2-2; D is unclear. Trimming pared 0 bases from V and 7 bases from J, leaving 7 bases between. CDR1 and CDR2 from the germline V gene are SGHRS and YFSETQ. The length of the CDR3 is 13 residues.

The chain carries TRBV7-9 and TRBJ1-4; a weak D match, TRBD1 (6 bases). CDR1 SEHNR and CDR2 FQNEAQ come from the germline V gene (reference sequence). V was cut by 5 bases and J by 10 bases, with 17 bases left in between. CDR3 length: 14 amino acids. The DNA of the CDR3 is TGTGCCAGCAGCCTCGGACAGCCGGTGGCAAAACTGTTTTTT. It yields the protein CASSLGQPVAKLFF.

V is TRBV7-9 and J is TRBJ1-1; no firm D call. The germline CDR1 and CDR2 sequences are SEHNR and FQNEAQ (reference sequence). Trimming took off 4 bases at V and 7 bases at J, with 22 bases between the two ends. This CDR3 has 16 amino acids. The CDR3 DNA follows: TGTGCCAGCAGCTCCTCCACCACGGGTCACGGGAATGAAGCTTTCTTT. This codes for CASSSSTTGHGNEAFF.

The chain is built from TRBV5-3 and TRBJ1-1; no reliable D call. TRBV5-3 is treated as an ORF (open reading frame) with a function not yet certain. The CDR3 sequence is 13 residues long. V shed 3 bases and J shed 0 bases, with 6 bases lying between them. The CDR3 DNA reads as TGTGCCAGAAGCTGGGGATTGAACACTGAAGCTTTCTTT. Encoded protein: CARSWGLNTEAFF.

The chain joins TRBV6-4 to TRBJ2-1; tentatively, D is TRBD2 (6 bases). Looked up from germline, CDR1 is MRHNA and CDR2 is SNTAGT. The CDR3 consists of 16 residues. V lost 0 bases to trimming and J lost 6 bases, with 15 bases between them. CDR3 coding DNA: TGTGCCAGCAGTGACTCGATAGTTCCGGGAGCCAATGAGCAGTTCTTC. Protein product: CASSDSIVPGANEQFF.

This rearrangement joins TRBV7-2 to TRBJ1-2; unclear D gene. The CDR3 contains 13 residues. Germline CDR1 SGHTA, CDR2 FQGNSA. With 6 bases removed from V and 3 bases from J, the gap between germline ends came to 11 bases. This CDR3 is CASSQRGYYGYTF. The CDR3 DNA is TGTGCCAGCAGTCAACGGGGTTACTATGGCTACACCTTC.